One sample yielded the 32 T cell receptor beta chains listed below, sequenced in a study of shared clonotypes between healthy human individuals. Naive CD8 cells lacked CD45RO, underwent positive selection for CCR7 and left out terminally differentiated effector memory CD45RA+ cells. Produced via immunoSEQ multiplex PCR; TCRdb's table is partial and in-frame only. The sample has millions of clones, about 93% seen once. The source material was naive CD8+ T cells from PBMCs. These receptors came from a man between 18 and 29 years old in good health. Some clones in this sample may be carry-over from other donors' samples.

The chain links TRBV27 to TRBJ2-6, with 8 bases that match TRBD1. Germline CDR1 reads MNHEY; CDR2 reads SMNVEV (reference sequence). CDR3 size: 18 residues. V lost 7 bases, J lost 0 bases, and 11 bases stayed unmatched. The CDR3 is CASTSPGTGFSGANVLTF. CDR3 sequence (DNA): TGTGCCAGCACCTCACCTGGGACAGGCTTCTCTGGGGCCAACGTCCTGACTTTC.

This clone was detected once. Other DNA sequences in the sample encode the same CDR3. The genes are TRBV13 and TRBJ2-3; D gene unclear. The CDR3 contains 12 residues. Trimming shortened V by 3 bases and J by 3 bases, and 4 bases separated the two germline ends. CDR1 is PRHDT and CDR2 is FYEKMQ in the germline V gene (reference sequence). CDR3 bases: TGTGCCAGCAGCTTGCGTACAGATACGCAGTATTTT. Its protein is CASSLRTDTQYF.

J is TRBJ2-1 and V is TRBV6-1; 8 bases match TRBD2. The CDR3 has 15 amino acids. After removal of 5 bases from V and 8 bases from J, the junction contained 11 bases not matched to a gene. Germline-derived CDR1 and CDR2 are MNHNS and SASEGT. The CDR3 DNA follows: TGTGCCAGCAGTACGCTCCGGGAGGGCCGAGATGAGCAGTTCTTC. This translates into CASSTLREGRDEQFF.

CDR3 in amino acids: CASSVTGIDGNTIYF. The CDR3 DNA reads TGTGCCAGTAGTGTGACAGGAATCGACGGAAACACCATATATTTT. The V call is TRBV19, the J call TRBJ1-3; tentatively, D is TRBD1 (6 bases). The germline V and J ends were trimmed by 5 bases and 4 bases, with 15 bases remaining between them. This CDR3 contains 15 residues. Germline CDR1 LNHDA, CDR2 SQIVND (reference sequence).

This clone was recorded once. V usage is TRBV7-9 and J usage is TRBJ2-1, with D perhaps matching TRBD2 (7 bases). The V gene's germline CDR1 is SEHNR and CDR2 FQNEAQ (reference sequence). With 0 bases removed from V and 9 bases from J, the gap between germline ends came to 12 bases. There are 14 residues in the CDR3. As DNA, the CDR3 is TGTGCCAGCAGCTTAGCCCGGGGGGCTTTTGAGCAGTTCTTC. Its protein is CASSLARGAFEQFF.

The rearrangement joins TRBV7-3 to TRBJ1-5; D is uncertain. This CDR3 is built from 13 residues. The germline V and J ends were trimmed by 0 bases and 5 bases, with 5 bases remaining between them. The germline V gene has CDR1 SGHTA and CDR2 FQGTGA. The CDR3 loop reads CASSLTSDQPQHF. CDR3 bases: TGTGCCAGCAGCTTAACGTCCGATCAGCCCCAGCATTTT.

The chain uses TRBV4-1 and TRBJ2-3; TRBD2 matches 8 bases. V dropped 4 bases and J dropped 2; count of bases not matched to a gene: 14. Per the germline V gene, CDR1 is MGHRA and CDR2 is YSYEKL. CDR3 length: 18 amino acids. Here the CDR3 reads CASSRTSPGLEITDTQYF. In DNA form, the CDR3 reads TGCGCCAGCAGCCGGACCTCTCCGGGACTAGAGATCACAGATACGCAGTATTTT.

V usage is TRBV28 and J usage is TRBJ2-7; 9 bases match TRBD1. V dropped 8 bases and J dropped 4; count of bases not matched to a gene: 9. Germline CDR1 is MDHEN and CDR2 is SYDVKM. CDR3 length: 14 residues. The DNA for the CDR3 is TGTGCCAGCCGGCCGGGACAGGGTAGGTACGAGCAGTACTTC. Translated: CASRPGQGRYEQYF.

The genes are TRBV7-9 and TRBJ2-7; tentative D call: TRBD1 (5 bases). V dropped 1 base and J dropped 6 bases, with 10 bases sitting between them. The CDR3 length is 13 residues. Germline CDR1 reads SEHNR; CDR2 reads FQNEAQ (reference sequence). CDR3 residues: CASSLVRAPEQYF. CDR3 nucleotides: TGTGCCAGCAGCTTAGTCAGGGCCCCCGAGCAGTACTTC.

The V and J genes are TRBV5-6 and TRBJ2-1; D call uncertain. This CDR3 comprises 13 residues. V was shortened by 2 bases and J by 4 bases, with 7 bases between the two germline ends. Per germline, CDR1 SGHDT and CDR2 YYEEEE. The CDR3 spells CASSFQIYNEQFF. CDR3 sequence (DNA): TGTGCCAGCAGCTTTCAGATATACAATGAGCAGTTCTTC.

This chain uses TRBV9 with TRBJ1-2; 12 bases align to TRBD1. The germline gives CDR1 SGDLS, CDR2 YYNGEE. V trimming: 0 bases; J trimming: 7 bases; junction bases outside the gene matches: 4. This CDR3 contains 15 residues. The CDR3 is CASSVGGTGGSGYTF. CDR3 nucleotide sequence: TGTGCCAGCAGCGTAGGAGGGACAGGGGGCAGTGGCTACACCTTC.

The rearrangement joins TRBV2 to TRBJ2-3; D gene ambiguous. The CDR3 loop spans 10 amino acids. V was clipped by 6 bases and J by 6 bases, with 4 bases between them. In germline, CDR1 is SNHLY, CDR2 FYNNEI. This CDR3 reads CASRSDTQYF. CDR3 DNA sequence: TGTGCCAGCAGATCGGATACGCAGTATTTT.

This chain joins TRBV28 and TRBJ1-2; D gene uncertain. Trimming left V 4 bases short and J 3 bases short, with 18 bases between. This CDR3 contains 16 residues. CDR1 and CDR2 from the germline V gene are MDHEN and SYDVKM. CDR3 DNA sequence: TGTGCCAGCAGTTCCCTAGACGGAGCAGCCTACTATGGCTACACCTTC. Translated, it gives CASSSLDGAAYYGYTF.

This sequence joins TRBV27 and TRBJ2-7; D is uncertain. The CDR3 is 13 residues long. CDR1 is MNHEY and CDR2 is SMNVEV in the germline V gene (reference sequence). Trimming shortened V by 3 bases and J by 7 bases, and 13 bases separated the two germline ends. The CDR3 loop is CASSLVGGREQYF. The CDR3 DNA reads as TGTGCCAGCAGTTTGGTCGGCGGTAGGGAGCAGTACTTC.

The CDR3 sequence is CASSLSLVANYEQYF. CDR3 in DNA: TGTGCCAGCAGCTTAAGTCTAGTCGCCAACTACGAGCAGTACTTC. The gene calls are TRBV7-3 and TRBJ2-7; no firm D call. Germline values: CDR1 SGHTA, CDR2 FQGTGA. The CDR3 sequence is 15 residues long. V shed 1 base and J shed 3 bases, with 13 bases lying between them.

CDR3 DNA sequence: TGCGCCAGCAGCCAAGATTCGGGGGCAGCTGATACGCAGTATTTT. Its translation: CASSQDSGAADTQYF. The chain links TRBV4-1 to TRBJ2-3, with D perhaps matching TRBD1 or TRBD2 (6 bases each). The CDR3 has 15 amino acids. Trimming left V 0 bases short and J 6 bases short, with 13 bases between. Germline CDR1 MGHRA, CDR2 YSYEKL.

The chain has TRBV2 and TRBJ2-7, with D perhaps TRBD1 (6 bases). This CDR3 is 14 amino acids long. The germline CDR1 and CDR2 sequences are SNHLY and FYNNEI. Trimming removed 3 bases from V and 7 bases from J, with 16 bases in between. CDR3 region: CASSDVGATKEQYF. The CDR3 DNA reads as TGTGCCAGCAGTGATGTGGGGGCCACCAAAGAGCAGTACTTC. Variable domain in full (rest from reference TRBV2 and TRBJ2-7): EPEVTQTPSHQVTQMGQEVILRCVPISNHLYFYWYRQILGQKVEFLVSFYNNEISEKSEIFDDQFSVERPDGSNFTLKIRSTKLEDSAMYFCASSDVGATKEQYFGPGTRLTVT.

This rearrangement joins TRBV21-1 to TRBJ2-2; TRBD1 is the table's D call and was not checked against the DNA. TRBV21-1 is a listed pseudogene. This CDR3 contains 12 residues. The chain's CDR3 is CASSTYTGELFF. The CDR3 DNA reads TGTGCCAGCAGCACATACACCGGGGAGCTGTTTTTT.

The chain employs TRBV10-1 and TRBJ2-7; tentatively, D is TRBD2 (7 bases). The CDR3 runs 14 residues. CDR1 is WNHNN and CDR2 is SYGVQD in the germline V gene (reference sequence). V lost 5 bases and J 4 bases, leaving 15 bases between the germline ends. The CDR3 is CASSNRGADYEQYF. The CDR3 coding sequence is TGCGCCAGCAGTAATCGGGGGGCGGATTACGAGCAGTACTTC.

This clone was seen a single time. This rearrangement joins TRBV9 to TRBJ2-2; 7 bases line up with TRBD2. The CDR3 runs to 15 residues. V lost 4 bases to trimming and J lost 0 bases; unmatched junction nucleotides: 3. The germline V gene has CDR1 SGDLS and CDR2 YYNGEE. The CDR3 region is CASSWEGANTGELFF. CDR3 nucleotide sequence: TGTGCCAGCAGCTGGGAGGGCGCGAACACCGGGGAGCTGTTTTTT.

Regarding this clone: Other DNA sequences within the sample encode an identical CDR3. The CDR3 nucleotides are TGCGCCAGCAGCGACAGGGGGGCCTACGAGCAGTACTTC. Residues: CASSDRGAYEQYF. The chain couples TRBV10-1 to TRBJ2-7, with 9 bases that match TRBD1. The germline V gene encodes CDR1 WNHNN and CDR2 SYGVQD (reference sequence). CDR3 size: 13 residues. The V and J ends lost 6 bases and 2 bases, in that order; junction bases with no gene match: 2.

This rearrangement joins TRBV6-5 to TRBJ2-7; perhaps TRBD2 as D (5 bases). CDR3 length: 14 residues. V dropped 4 bases and J dropped 2 bases, with 12 bases sitting between them. The germline V gene has CDR1 MNHEY and CDR2 SVGAGI. The CDR3 DNA reads TGTGCCAGCAGTTTGGGCGGGCCCACCTACGAGCAGTACTTC. Its translation is CASSLGGPTYEQYF.

The sample holds a few counts of this clone. Other nucleotide sequences in the sample specify the same CDR3. CDR3 in amino acids: CASSLTTNEKLFF. CDR3 sequence (DNA): TGTGCCAGCAGTTTGACAACTAATGAAAAACTGTTTTTT. This sequence joins TRBV27 and TRBJ1-4; D unclear. Trimming shortened V by 3 bases and J by 0 bases, and 2 bases separated the two germline ends. The V gene's germline CDR1 is MNHEY and CDR2 SMNVEV (reference sequence). The CDR3 runs to 13 residues. The entire variable domain, with the rest obtained from reference TRBV27 and TRBJ1-4, is as follows: EAQVTQNPRYLITVTGKKLTVTCSQNMNHEYMSWYRQDPGLGLRQIYYSMNVEVTDKGDVPEGYKVSRKEKRNFPLILESPSPNQTSLYFCASSLTTNEKLFFGSGTQLSVL.

This chain connects TRBV4-2 to TRBJ2-1; D is uncertain. CDR1 is LGHNA and CDR2 is YNFKEQ in the germline V gene. The CDR3 length is 14 residues. V was cut by 4 bases and J by 6 bases, with 13 bases left in between. The DNA for the CDR3 is TGTGCCAGCAGCCCCCCGGGTTGGGCCAATGAGCAGTTCTTC. Residues: CASSPPGWANEQFF.

The genes are TRBV9 and TRBJ2-2, with 8 bases aligning to TRBD1. CDR1 is SGDLS and CDR2 is YYNGEE in the germline V gene. J gave up 8 bases and V 5 bases, and 14 bases lay outside the gene matches. This CDR3 spans 16 amino acids. The CDR3 sequence is CASRSVGGQGSGELFF. Here the CDR3 DNA reads TGTGCCAGCAGGAGCGTAGGAGGACAGGGTAGTGGGGAGCTGTTTTTT.

The CDR3 DNA follows: TGTGCCAGTGGGTCCGGACAGGGCCTGTATGGCTACACCTTC. Amino acids: CASGSGQGLYGYTF. This chain connects TRBV9 to TRBJ1-2, with TRBD1 matching over 8 bases. From germline, CDR1 is SGDLS and CDR2 YYNGEE. Germline trimming cut 8 bases from V and 5 bases from J; bases unmatched to any gene: 11. The length of the CDR3 is 14 residues.

With respect to this clone: Different DNA sequences within this sample yield the same CDR3. V usage is TRBV28 and J usage is TRBJ2-5, with 7 bases lining up with TRBD2. The CDR3 runs 13 residues. Germline V gene sequence: CDR1 MDHEN, CDR2 SYDVKM. The J segment lost 5 bases and the V segment lost 3 bases, leaving 3 bases of the junction unmatched. The CDR3 bases are TGTGCCAGCAGTTTGGAGGGAGGGGAGACCCAGTACTTC. It is translated as CASSLEGGETQYF.

The chain couples TRBV6-1 to TRBJ1-2; possible D gene TRBD1, 5 bases. This CDR3 contains 14 residues. Between the trimmed V and J ends, which lost 6 bases and 4 bases, there was a span of 15 bases. In germline, CDR1 is MNHNS, CDR2 SASEGT. The CDR3 region has the DNA TGTGCCAGCAGGGGGACGGACTTGTTCTATGGCTACACCTTC. Protein: CASRGTDLFYGYTF.

This sequence joins TRBV27 and TRBJ2-7, with no clear D. Germline CDR1 MNHEY, CDR2 SMNVEV (reference sequence). Trimming pared 6 bases from V and 7 bases from J, leaving 19 bases between. This CDR3 contains 14 residues. The CDR3 spells CASRVTAEGMEQYF. The CDR3 DNA reads TGTGCCAGCAGGGTGACGGCCGAAGGTATGGAGCAGTACTTC.

This clone appeared a single time. The chain is built from TRBV28 and TRBJ2-3; D not resolved. Trimming stripped 2 bases from V and 6 bases from J, with 12 bases between. The germline V gene has CDR1 MDHEN and CDR2 SYDVKM. CDR3 length: 14 residues. In DNA form, the CDR3 reads TGTGCCAGCAGTTTAACCGAGAGTAGGGATACGCAGTATTTT. Translated: CASSLTESRDTQYF.

This chain links TRBV29-1 with TRBJ1-2, with D possibly matching TRBD1 (5 bases). The CDR3 has 15 residues. The germline CDR1 and CDR2 sequences are SQVTM and ANQGSEA. Trimming pared 5 bases from V and 4 bases from J, leaving 20 bases between. CDR3 sequence: CSVSGGPPYLYGYTF. As DNA, the CDR3 is TGCAGCGTTTCTGGGGGTCCTCCCTATCTCTATGGCTACACCTTC. The full variable domain, in which reference TRBV29-1 and TRBJ1-2 provide the parts outside the CDR3, is SAVISQKPSRDICQRGTSLTIQCQVDSQVTMMFWYRQQPGQSLTLIATANQGSEATYESGFVIDKFPISRPNLTFSTLTVSNMSPEDSSIYLCSVSGGPPYLYGYTFGSGTRLTVV.

V is TRBV7-6 and J is TRBJ2-7; 7 bases align to TRBD2. The CDR3 sequence is 17 residues long. After removal of 5 bases from V and 4 bases from J, the junction contained 17 bases not matched to a gene. The germline V gene encodes CDR1 SGHVS and CDR2 FNYEAQ. CDR3 in amino acids: CASSPGVAREREYEQYF. The CDR3 DNA reads as TGTGCCAGCAGCCCTGGGGTAGCGCGGGAGAGGGAATACGAGCAGTACTTC.